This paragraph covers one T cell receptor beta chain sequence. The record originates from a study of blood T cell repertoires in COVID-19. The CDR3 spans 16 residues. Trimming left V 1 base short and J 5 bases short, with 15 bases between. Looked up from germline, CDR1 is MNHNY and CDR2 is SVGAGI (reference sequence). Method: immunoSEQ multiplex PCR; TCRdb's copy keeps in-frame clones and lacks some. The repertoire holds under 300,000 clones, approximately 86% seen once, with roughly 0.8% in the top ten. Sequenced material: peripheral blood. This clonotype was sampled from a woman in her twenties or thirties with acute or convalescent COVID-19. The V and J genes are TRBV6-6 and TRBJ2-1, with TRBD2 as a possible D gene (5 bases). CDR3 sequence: CASSYFGDLGNNEQFF. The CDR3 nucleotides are TGTGCCAGCAGTTACTTCGGGGATCTGGGTAACAATGAGCAGTTCTTC.